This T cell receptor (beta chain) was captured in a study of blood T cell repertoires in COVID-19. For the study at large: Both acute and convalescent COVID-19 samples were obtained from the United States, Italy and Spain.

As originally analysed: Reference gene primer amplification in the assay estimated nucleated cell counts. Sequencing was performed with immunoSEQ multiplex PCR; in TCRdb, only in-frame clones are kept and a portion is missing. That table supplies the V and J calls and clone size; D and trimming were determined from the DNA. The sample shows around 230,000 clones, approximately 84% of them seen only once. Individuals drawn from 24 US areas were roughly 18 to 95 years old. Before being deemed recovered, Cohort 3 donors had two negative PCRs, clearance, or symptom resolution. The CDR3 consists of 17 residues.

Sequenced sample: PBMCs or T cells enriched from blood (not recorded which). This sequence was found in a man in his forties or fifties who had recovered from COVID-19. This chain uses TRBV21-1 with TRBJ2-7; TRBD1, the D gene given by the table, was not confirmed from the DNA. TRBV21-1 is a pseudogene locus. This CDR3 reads CASSKVVGTAFSYEQYF. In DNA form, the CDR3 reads TGTGCCAGCAGCAAAGTCGTAGGGACAGCGTTCTCCTACGAGCAGTACTTC.